These 21 T cell receptor beta chains share one sample of origin, sequenced in a study of blood T cell repertoires in COVID-19. Measured with immunoSEQ multiplex PCR; TCRdb has only the in-frame clones, and not every one. Of approximately 170,000 clones listed, under 85% are singletons. Sequencing was done on a sample of peripheral blood. The receptors were gathered from a man at least 80 years old with COVID-19, enrolled during active disease.

The sample holds a few counts of this clone. In nucleotides, the CDR3 is TGTGCCAGCAGCTCCCGCCCGGGGAACACTGAAGCTTTCTTT. Protein: CASSSRPGNTEAFF. This chain joins TRBV7-2 and TRBJ1-1; D call uncertain. The V gene lost 4 bases and the J gene lost 1 base, with 10 bases spanning the gap. CDR1 and CDR2 from the germline V gene are SGHTA and FQGNSA. The length of the CDR3 is 14 residues.

In its sample, this clone was seen once. The chain joins TRBV16 to TRBJ2-7; 8 nucleotides align to TRBD1. The CDR3 runs 14 residues. Trimming at V came to 0 bases and at J to 7 bases, leaving 5 bases not matched to a gene. Germline values: CDR1 KGHSY, CDR2 FQNENV. The CDR3 is CASSQSGRGPEQYF. For the CDR3, the DNA is TGTGCCAGCAGCCAATCCGGCAGGGGGCCGGAGCAGTACTTC.

The chain couples TRBV5-1 to TRBJ1-1; 8 bases line up with TRBD1. The V gene end was trimmed by 0 bases and the J gene end by 2 bases; junction bases not matched to a gene: 9. The germline gives CDR1 SGHRS, CDR2 YFSETQ. The CDR3 is 17 amino acids. The CDR3 sequence: CASSLVPGGAGNTEAFF. CDR3 nucleotides: TGCGCCAGCAGCTTGGTGCCAGGGGGCGCGGGAAACACTGAAGCTTTCTTT.

The chain is built from TRBV5-1 and TRBJ2-3, with TRBD2 matching over 9 bases. The CDR3 is 16 residues long. The trim removed 0 bases at V and 1 base at J, leaving 3 bases unmatched. Germline V CDR1 and CDR2: SGHRS, YFSETQ. The CDR3 sequence: CASSLAASGGTDTQYF. DNA for the CDR3: TGCGCCAGCAGCTTGGCGGCTAGCGGGGGCACAGATACGCAGTATTTT.

The chain uses TRBV4-3 and TRBJ1-2; the D is unclear. V was cut by 0 bases and J by 5 bases, with 10 bases left in between. CDR1 is LGHNA, CDR2 YSLEER, per germline. The CDR3 runs 14 residues. CDR3 residues: CASSQDYSPYGYTF. CDR3 bases: TGCGCCAGCAGCCAAGATTACAGCCCGTATGGCTACACCTTC.

This clone has more than one count but fewer than ten. The rearrangement uses TRBV19 and TRBJ1-5; a possible D gene is TRBD1 (6 bases). The CDR3 loop spans 17 amino acids. Germline V gene sequence: CDR1 LNHDA, CDR2 SQIVND (reference sequence). V dropped 3 bases and J dropped 0 bases, with 15 bases sitting between them. The CDR3 sequence: CASSIKAGDYSNQPQHF. The DNA of the CDR3 is TGTGCCAGTAGTATTAAGGCAGGGGATTATAGCAATCAGCCCCAGCATTTT.

The CDR3 bases are TGTGCCAGCAGTTTAAACATCTATAGCGCCACTGAAGCTTTCTTT. It translates to CASSLNIYSATEAFF. The rearrangement links TRBV27 to TRBJ1-1; no firm D call. The CDR3 totals 15 residues. V lost 2 bases and J 4 bases, leaving 14 bases between the germline ends. CDR1 and CDR2 from the germline V gene are MNHEY and SMNVEV (reference sequence).

J is TRBJ2-1 and V is TRBV9, with D possibly TRBD1 on 5 matching bases. The V end was cut by 4 bases, the J end by 2 bases, with 13 bases between. The CDR3 is 15 residues long. The germline gives CDR1 SGDLS, CDR2 YYNGEE. This CDR3 reads CASSPAGFAYNEQFF. The DNA for the CDR3 is TGTGCCAGCAGCCCAGCAGGGTTCGCCTACAATGAGCAGTTCTTC. Complete variable domain (other parts from reference TRBV9 and TRBJ2-1): DSGVTQTPKHLITATGQRVTLRCSPRSGDLSVYWYQQSLDQGLQFLIQYYNGEERAKGNILERFSAQQFPDLHSELNLSSLELGDSALYFCASSPAGFAYNEQFFGPGTRLTVL.

The rearrangement links TRBV11-3 to TRBJ2-1, with a possible D match to TRBD2 (5 bases). V shed 5 bases and J shed 3 bases, with 17 bases lying between them. Germline CDR1 and CDR2: SGHNT and YENEEA. The CDR3 contains 16 residues. This CDR3 is CASSLGTPAGYNEQFF. In DNA form, the CDR3 reads TGTGCCAGCAGCCTGGGTACACCGGCGGGCTACAATGAGCAGTTCTTC.

The chain links TRBV5-1 to TRBJ1-6; 8 bases agree with TRBD1. CDR1 and CDR2 (germline): SGHRS, YFSETQ. The CDR3 is made up of 13 amino acids. The junction had 4 bases not matched to a gene; V was cut back by 7 bases and J by 7 bases. The DNA of the CDR3 is TGCGCCAGCGGGCAGGGGGCGAATTCACCCCTCCACTTT. Its translation is CASGQGANSPLHF. Looking up the rest from reference TRBV5-1 and TRBJ1-6 gives the full variable domain: KAGVTQTPRYLIKTRGQQVTLSCSPISGHRSVSWYQQTPGQGLQFLFEYFSETQRNKGNFPGRFSGRQFSNSRSEMNVSTLELGDSALYLCASGQGANSPLHFGNGTRLTVT.

The CDR3: CASRSDRAGNTIYF. Here the CDR3 DNA reads TGCGCCAGCAGGTCGGACAGGGCTGGAAACACCATATATTTT. This chain links TRBV5-1 with TRBJ1-3, with 8 positions matching TRBD1. The junction had 3 bases not matched to a gene; V was cut back by 5 bases and J by 2 bases. Germline V CDR1 and CDR2: SGHRS, YFSETQ. The CDR3 consists of 14 residues.

V and J are TRBV5-6 and TRBJ2-5, with TRBD2 matching 8 bases. The ends lost 3 bases at V and 4 bases at J; junction bases unmatched: 2. Germline V gives CDR1 SGHDT, CDR2 YYEEEE. This CDR3 spans 13 amino acids. The CDR3 spells CASSSAGGETQYF. The CDR3 DNA reads TGTGCCAGCAGCTCCGCGGGGGGAGAGACCCAGTACTTC.

The chain employs TRBV7-2 and TRBJ1-5, with 9 bases fitting TRBD1. Trimming at V came to 1 base and at J to 9 bases, leaving 7 bases not matched to a gene. This CDR3 contains 15 residues. Germline lookup yields CDR1 SGHTA and CDR2 FQGNSA. The CDR3 is CASSLEGTGRAPQHF. The CDR3 nucleotides are TGTGCCAGCAGCTTAGAGGGGACAGGGAGAGCGCCCCAGCATTTT.

This chain joins TRBV11-2 and TRBJ1-2; 8 bases map to TRBD1. This CDR3 region has 14 residues. In germline, CDR1 is SGHAT, CDR2 FQNNGV. Unmatched junction bases numbered 7, after V lost 5 bases and J lost 5 bases. The CDR3 DNA follows: TGTGCCAGCAGCACAAGAACAGGGGGTTATGGCTACACCTTC. This translates into CASSTRTGGYGYTF. Full variable domain (rest looked up from reference TRBV11-2 and TRBJ1-2): EAGVAQSPRYKIIEKRQSVAFWCNPISGHATLYWYQQILGQGPKLLIQFQNNGVVDDSQLPKDRFSAERLKGVDSTLKIQPAKLEDSAVYLCASSTRTGGYGYTFGSGTRLTVV.

The DNA of the CDR3 is TGTGCTAGTGGTTCGACAGGGGGGGGAACTGAAGCTTTCTTT. Residues: CASGSTGGGTEAFF. The rearrangement uses TRBV12-5 and TRBJ1-1, with 9 bases identical to TRBD1. The ends lost 4 bases at V and 5 bases at J; junction bases unmatched: 5. Germline-derived CDR1 and CDR2 are LGHNT and FRNRAP. This CDR3 has 14 residues. Combining the CDR3 with reference TRBV12-5 and TRBJ1-1 gives the whole variable domain DARVTQTPRHKVTEMGQEVTMRCQPILGHNTVFWYRQTMMQGLELLAYFRNRAPLDDSGMPKDRFSAEMPDATLATLKIQPSEPRDSAVYFCASGSTGGGTEAFFGQGTRLTVV.

The chain uses TRBV20-1 and TRBJ2-4; TRBD1 matches at 7 bases. CDR1 is DFQATT and CDR2 is SNEGSKA in the germline V gene (reference sequence). V trimming: 3 bases; J trimming: 0 bases; junction bases outside the gene matches: 14. The CDR3 extends over 18 amino acids. CDR3 nucleotide sequence: TGCAGTGCTAGTCAGGACAGGAGGTATTCGTTAGCCAAAAACATTCAGTACTTC. Protein sequence: CSASQDRRYSLAKNIQYF.

The V call is TRBV19, the J call TRBJ1-2, with a weak D call TRBD1 (6 bases). The ends were cut back, 3 bases at V and 4 bases at J, with 12 bases in the middle. Germline-derived CDR1 and CDR2 are LNHDA and SQIVND (reference sequence). CDR3 length equals 14 residues. This chain's CDR3 is CASSIGGGGYGYTF. The CDR3 DNA reads TGTGCCAGTAGTATCGGAGGGGGGGGCTATGGCTACACCTTC. The full variable domain, completed using reference TRBV19 and TRBJ1-2, is DGGITQSPKYLFRKEGQNVTLSCEQNLNHDAMYWYRQDPGQGLRLIYYSQIVNDFQKGDIAEGYSVSREKKESFPLTVTSAQKNPTAFYLCASSIGGGGYGYTFGSGTRLTVV.

J is TRBJ1-2 and V is TRBV5-5; 7 nucleotides align to TRBD1. Trimming removed 4 bases from V and 5 bases from J; junction bases left unmatched: 8. The CDR3 totals 14 residues. Germline CDR1 reads SGHKS; CDR2 reads YYEKEE (reference sequence). CDR3 nucleotides: TGTGCCAGCAGCCAGGACAGGCCACCTTATGGCTACACCTTC. Protein: CASSQDRPPYGYTF.

The chain joins TRBV6-5 to TRBJ1-3, with D perhaps matching TRBD1 (6 bases). Per germline, CDR1 MNHEY and CDR2 SVGAGI. The V gene lost 5 bases and the J gene lost 10 bases, with 18 bases spanning the gap. CDR3 length: 14 amino acids. CDR3 sequence reads: CASSPRVPGTTIYF. In DNA form, the CDR3 reads TGTGCCAGCAGTCCCCGGGTCCCCGGGACAACCATATATTTT.

The chain joins TRBV7-2 to TRBJ1-2; 7 bases agree with TRBD1. In germline, CDR1 is SGHTA, CDR2 FQGNSA. The junction had 3 bases not matched to a gene; V was cut back by 1 base and J by 1 base. This CDR3 is 15 amino acids long. CDR3 coding DNA: TGTGCCAGCAGCTTAGTCGGGACAGATAACTATGGCTACACCTTC. Amino acids: CASSLVGTDNYGYTF.

The count of this clone is one. This sequence joins TRBV10-1 and TRBJ1-1; 9 nucleotides line up with TRBD1. CDR3 length: 16 residues. Germline V gene sequence: CDR1 WNHNN, CDR2 SYGVQD (reference sequence). V lost 10 bases and J lost 4; bases outside the gene matches: 16. This CDR3 reads CATTGGTGRVVTEAFF. CDR3 bases: TGCGCCACTACAGGGGGGACAGGGCGTGTGGTCACTGAAGCTTTCTTT.